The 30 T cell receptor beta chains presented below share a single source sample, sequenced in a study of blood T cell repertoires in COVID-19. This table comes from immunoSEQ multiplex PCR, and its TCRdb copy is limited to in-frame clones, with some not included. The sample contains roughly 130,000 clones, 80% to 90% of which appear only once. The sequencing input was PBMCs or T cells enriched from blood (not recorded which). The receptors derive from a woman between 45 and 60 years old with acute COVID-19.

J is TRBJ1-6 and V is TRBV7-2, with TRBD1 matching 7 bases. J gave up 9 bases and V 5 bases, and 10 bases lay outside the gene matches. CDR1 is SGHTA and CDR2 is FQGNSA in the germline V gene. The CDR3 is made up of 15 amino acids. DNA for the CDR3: TGTGCCAGCAGCGCCGAAAGACAGGGTTTTTCACCCCTCCACTTT. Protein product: CASSAERQGFSPLHF.

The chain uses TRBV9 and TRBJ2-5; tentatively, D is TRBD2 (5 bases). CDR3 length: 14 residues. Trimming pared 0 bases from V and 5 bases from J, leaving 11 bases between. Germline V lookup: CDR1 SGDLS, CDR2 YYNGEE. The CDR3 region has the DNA TGTGCCAGCAGCGTAGAGGGCGGGCACGAGACCCAGTACTTC. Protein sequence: CASSVEGGHETQYF.

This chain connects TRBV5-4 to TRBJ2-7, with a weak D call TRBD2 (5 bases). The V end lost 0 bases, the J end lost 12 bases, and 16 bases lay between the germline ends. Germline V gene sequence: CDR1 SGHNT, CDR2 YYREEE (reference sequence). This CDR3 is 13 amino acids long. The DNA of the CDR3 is TGTGCCAGCAGCTTGGTCGGTAGCGAGTACGCGTACTTC. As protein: CASSLVGSEYAYF.

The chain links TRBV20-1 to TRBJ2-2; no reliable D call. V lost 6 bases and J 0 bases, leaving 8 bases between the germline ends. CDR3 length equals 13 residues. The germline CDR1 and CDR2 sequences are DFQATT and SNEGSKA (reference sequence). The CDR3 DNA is TGCAGTGCCAGTTGGCCGAACACCGGGGAGCTGTTTTTT. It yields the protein CSASWPNTGELFF.

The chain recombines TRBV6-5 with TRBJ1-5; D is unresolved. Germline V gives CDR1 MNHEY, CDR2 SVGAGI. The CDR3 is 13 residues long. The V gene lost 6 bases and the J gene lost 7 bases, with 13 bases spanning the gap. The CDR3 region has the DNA TGTGCCAGCAGCCCCCGGGTTTTACAGCCCCAGCATTTT. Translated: CASSPRVLQPQHF.

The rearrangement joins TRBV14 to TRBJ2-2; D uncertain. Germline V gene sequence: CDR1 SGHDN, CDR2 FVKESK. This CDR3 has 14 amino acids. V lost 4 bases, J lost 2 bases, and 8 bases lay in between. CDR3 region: CASSLPLNTGELFF. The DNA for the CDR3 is TGTGCCAGCAGCCTACCACTAAACACCGGGGAGCTGTTTTTT.

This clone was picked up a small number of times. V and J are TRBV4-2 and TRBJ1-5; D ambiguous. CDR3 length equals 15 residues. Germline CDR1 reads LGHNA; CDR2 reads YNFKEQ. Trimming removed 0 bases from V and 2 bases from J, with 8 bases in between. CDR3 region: CASSQDVAGNQPQHF. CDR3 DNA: TGTGCCAGCAGCCAAGATGTGGCAGGCAATCAGCCCCAGCATTTT.

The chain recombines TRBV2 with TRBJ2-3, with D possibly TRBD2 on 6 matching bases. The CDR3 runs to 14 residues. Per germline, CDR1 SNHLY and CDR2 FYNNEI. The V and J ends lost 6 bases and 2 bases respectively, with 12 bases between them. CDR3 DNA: TGTGCCAGCAGCTGGACTACGGACACAGATACGCAGTATTTT. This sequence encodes CASSWTTDTDTQYF.

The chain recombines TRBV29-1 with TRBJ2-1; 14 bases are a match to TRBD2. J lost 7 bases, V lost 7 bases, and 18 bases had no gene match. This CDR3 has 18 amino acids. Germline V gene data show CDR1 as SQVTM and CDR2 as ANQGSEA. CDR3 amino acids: CSAIRTSGRIKEGNEQFF. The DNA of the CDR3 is TGCAGCGCTATTAGGACTAGCGGGAGGATTAAGGAGGGGAATGAGCAGTTCTTC.

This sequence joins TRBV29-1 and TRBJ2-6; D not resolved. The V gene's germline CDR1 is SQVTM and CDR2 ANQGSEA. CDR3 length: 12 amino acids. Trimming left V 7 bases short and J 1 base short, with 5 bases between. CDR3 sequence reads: CSALSGANVLTF. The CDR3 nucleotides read TGCAGCGCCCTATCTGGGGCCAACGTCCTGACTTTC. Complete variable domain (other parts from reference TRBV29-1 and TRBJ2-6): SAVISQKPSRDICQRGTSLTIQCQVDSQVTMMFWYRQQPGQSLTLIATANQGSEATYESGFVIDKFPISRPNLTFSTLTVSNMSPEDSSIYLCSALSGANVLTFGAGSRLTVL.

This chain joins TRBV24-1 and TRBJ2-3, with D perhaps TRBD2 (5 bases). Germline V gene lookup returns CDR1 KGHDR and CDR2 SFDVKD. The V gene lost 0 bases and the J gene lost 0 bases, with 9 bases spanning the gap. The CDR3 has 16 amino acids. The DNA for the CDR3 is TGTGCCACCAGTGATTTGGTCCGGGGTAGCACAGATACGCAGTATTTT. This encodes CATSDLVRGSTDTQYF.

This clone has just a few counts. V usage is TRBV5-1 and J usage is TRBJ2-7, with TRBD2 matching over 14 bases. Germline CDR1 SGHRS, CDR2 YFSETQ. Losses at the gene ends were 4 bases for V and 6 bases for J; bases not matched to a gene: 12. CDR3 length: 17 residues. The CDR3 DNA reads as TGCGCCAGCAGCCCGTTCTCGGGACTAGCGGGAGAGGGCGAGCAGTACTTC. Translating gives CASSPFSGLAGEGEQYF.

This CDR3 reads CASSPGVNTEAFF. The DNA of the CDR3 is TGTGCCAGCAGTCCAGGGGTTAACACTGAAGCTTTCTTT. The chain couples TRBV2 to TRBJ1-1, with D maybe TRBD1 (6 bases). The CDR3 is 13 residues long. CDR1 and CDR2 (germline): SNHLY, FYNNEI. V lost 5 bases and J lost 2, with 9 bases in between.

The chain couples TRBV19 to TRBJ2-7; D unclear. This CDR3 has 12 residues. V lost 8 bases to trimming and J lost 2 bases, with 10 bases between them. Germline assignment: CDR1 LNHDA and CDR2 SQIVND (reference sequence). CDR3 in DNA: TGTGCCAGTTCGAAGGAGACCTACGAGCAGTACTTC. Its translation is CASSKETYEQYF.

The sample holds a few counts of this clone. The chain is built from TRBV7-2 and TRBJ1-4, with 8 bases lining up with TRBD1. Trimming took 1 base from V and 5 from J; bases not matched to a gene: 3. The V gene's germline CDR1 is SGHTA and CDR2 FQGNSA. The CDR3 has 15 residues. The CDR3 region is CASSLGDRTNEKLFF. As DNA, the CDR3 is TGTGCCAGCAGCTTAGGGGACAGGACGAATGAAAAACTGTTTTTT.

The CDR3 DNA is TGTGCCAGCAGTTTACAGATGATGAACACTGAAGCTTTCTTT. Translation: CASSLQMMNTEAFF. The rearrangement joins TRBV6-5 to TRBJ1-1; no firm D call. This CDR3 has 14 residues. V was trimmed by 4 bases and J by 0 bases, leaving 9 bases between them. CDR1 and CDR2 from the germline V gene are MNHEY and SVGAGI.

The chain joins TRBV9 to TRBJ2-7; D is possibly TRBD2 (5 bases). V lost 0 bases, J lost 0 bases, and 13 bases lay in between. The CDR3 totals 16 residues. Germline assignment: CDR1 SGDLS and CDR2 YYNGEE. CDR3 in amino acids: CASSVAGAASSYEQYF. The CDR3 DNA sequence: TGTGCCAGCAGCGTAGCTGGAGCGGCTAGCTCCTACGAGCAGTACTTC.

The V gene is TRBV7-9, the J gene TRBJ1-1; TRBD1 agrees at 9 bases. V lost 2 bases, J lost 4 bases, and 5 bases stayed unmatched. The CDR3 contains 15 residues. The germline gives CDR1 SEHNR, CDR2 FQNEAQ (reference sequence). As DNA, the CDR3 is TGTGCCAGCAGCTTATCCTCGACAGGGGGCACTGAAGCTTTCTTT. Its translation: CASSLSSTGGTEAFF.

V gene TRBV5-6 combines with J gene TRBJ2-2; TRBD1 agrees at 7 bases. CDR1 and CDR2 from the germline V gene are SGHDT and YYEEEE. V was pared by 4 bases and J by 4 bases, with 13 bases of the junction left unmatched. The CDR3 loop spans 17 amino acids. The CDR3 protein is CASSLERQGGRTGELFF. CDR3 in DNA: TGTGCCAGCAGCCTCGAACGACAGGGTGGGCGCACCGGGGAGCTGTTTTTT.

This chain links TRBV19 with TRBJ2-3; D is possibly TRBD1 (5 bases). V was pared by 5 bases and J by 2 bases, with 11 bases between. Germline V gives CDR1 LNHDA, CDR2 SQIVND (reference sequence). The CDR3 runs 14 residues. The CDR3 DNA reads TGTGCCAGTAGTTGGGGCAGGGACACAGATACGCAGTATTTT. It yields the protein CASSWGRDTDTQYF.

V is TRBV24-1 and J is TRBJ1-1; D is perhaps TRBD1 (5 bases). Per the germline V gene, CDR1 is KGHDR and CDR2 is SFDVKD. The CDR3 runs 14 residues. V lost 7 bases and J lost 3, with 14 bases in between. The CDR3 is CATRAGGLDTEAFF. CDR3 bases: TGTGCCACCAGGGCCGGGGGACTGGACACTGAAGCTTTCTTT.

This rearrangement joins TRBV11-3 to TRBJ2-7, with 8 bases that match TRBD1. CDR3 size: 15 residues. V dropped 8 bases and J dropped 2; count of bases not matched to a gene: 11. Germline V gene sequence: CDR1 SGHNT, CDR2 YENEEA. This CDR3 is CASGGPGQEAYEQYF. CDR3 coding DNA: TGTGCCAGCGGTGGCCCGGGACAGGAGGCCTACGAGCAGTACTTC.

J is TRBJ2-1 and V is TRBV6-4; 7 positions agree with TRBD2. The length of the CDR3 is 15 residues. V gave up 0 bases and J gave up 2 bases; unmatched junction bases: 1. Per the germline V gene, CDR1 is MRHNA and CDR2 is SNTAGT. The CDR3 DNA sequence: TGTGCCAGCAGTGACTCCAGCGGGACCTACAATGAGCAGTTCTTC. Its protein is CASSDSSGTYNEQFF.

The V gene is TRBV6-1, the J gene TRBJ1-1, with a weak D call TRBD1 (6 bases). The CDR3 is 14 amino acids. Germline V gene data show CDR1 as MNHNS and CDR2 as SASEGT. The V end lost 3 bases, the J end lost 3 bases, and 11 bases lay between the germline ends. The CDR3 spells CASSERGRDTEAFF. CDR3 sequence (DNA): TGTGCCAGCAGTGAGAGGGGGAGGGACACTGAAGCTTTCTTT.

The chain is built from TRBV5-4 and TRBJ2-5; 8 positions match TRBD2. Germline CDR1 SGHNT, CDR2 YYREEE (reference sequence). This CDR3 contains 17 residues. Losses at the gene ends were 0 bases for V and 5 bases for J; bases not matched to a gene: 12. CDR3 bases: TGTGCCAGCAGCTTGGACGGTCCAGCGGGAGAGGGGGAGACCCAGTACTTC. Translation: CASSLDGPAGEGETQYF.

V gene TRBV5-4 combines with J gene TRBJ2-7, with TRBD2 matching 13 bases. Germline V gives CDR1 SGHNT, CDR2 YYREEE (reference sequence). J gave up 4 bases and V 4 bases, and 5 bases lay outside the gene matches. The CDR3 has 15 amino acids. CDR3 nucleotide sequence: TGTGCCAGCAGCCTTACGACTAGCGGGGGGTACGAGCAGTACTTC. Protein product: CASSLTTSGGYEQYF.

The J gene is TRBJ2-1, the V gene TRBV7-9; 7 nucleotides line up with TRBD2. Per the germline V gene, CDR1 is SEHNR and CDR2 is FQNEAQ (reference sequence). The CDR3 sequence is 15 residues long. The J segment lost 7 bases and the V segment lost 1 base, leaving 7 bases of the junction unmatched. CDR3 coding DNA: TGTGCCAGCAGCTTAGATGGGACTATGAGGAATGAGCAGTTCTTC. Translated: CASSLDGTMRNEQFF.

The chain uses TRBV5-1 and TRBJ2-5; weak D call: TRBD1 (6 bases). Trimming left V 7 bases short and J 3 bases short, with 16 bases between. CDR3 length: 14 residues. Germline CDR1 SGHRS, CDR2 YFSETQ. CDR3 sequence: CASRGQPSEETQYF. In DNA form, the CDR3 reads TGCGCCAGCCGGGGACAACCCTCGGAAGAGACCCAGTACTTC. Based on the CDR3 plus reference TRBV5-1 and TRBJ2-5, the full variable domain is KAGVTQTPRYLIKTRGQQVTLSCSPISGHRSVSWYQQTPGQGLQFLFEYFSETQRNKGNFPGRFSGRQFSNSRSEMNVSTLELGDSALYLCASRGQPSEETQYFGPGTRLLVL.

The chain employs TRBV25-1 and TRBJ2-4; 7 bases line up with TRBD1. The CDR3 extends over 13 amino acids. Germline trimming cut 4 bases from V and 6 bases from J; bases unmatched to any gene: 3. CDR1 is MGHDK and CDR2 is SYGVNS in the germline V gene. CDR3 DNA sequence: TGTGCCAGCAGTGGACAGGGTGGAAACATTCAGTACTTC. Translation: CASSGQGGNIQYF.

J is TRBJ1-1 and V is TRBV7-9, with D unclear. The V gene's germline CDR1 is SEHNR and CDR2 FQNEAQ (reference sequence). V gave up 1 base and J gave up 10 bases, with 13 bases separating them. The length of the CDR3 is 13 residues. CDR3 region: CASSLGGGHGAFF. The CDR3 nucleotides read TGTGCCAGCAGCTTAGGAGGCGGGCACGGAGCTTTCTTT.